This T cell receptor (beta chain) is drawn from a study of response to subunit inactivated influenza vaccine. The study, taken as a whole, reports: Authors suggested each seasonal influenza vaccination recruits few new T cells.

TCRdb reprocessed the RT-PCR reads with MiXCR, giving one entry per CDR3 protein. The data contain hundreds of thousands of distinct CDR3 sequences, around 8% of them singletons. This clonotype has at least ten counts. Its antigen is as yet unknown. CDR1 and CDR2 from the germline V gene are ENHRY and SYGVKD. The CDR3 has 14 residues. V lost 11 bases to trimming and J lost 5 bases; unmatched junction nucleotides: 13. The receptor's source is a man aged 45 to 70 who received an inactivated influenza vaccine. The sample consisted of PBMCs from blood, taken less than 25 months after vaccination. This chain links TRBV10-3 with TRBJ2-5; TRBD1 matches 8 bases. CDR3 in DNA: TGTGCCTCCAACCGGCAGGGGGCCGCGGAGACCCAGTACTTC. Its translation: CASNRQGAAETQYF.